This entry lists 13 T cell receptor beta chains sequenced from one sample in a study of blood T cell repertoires in COVID-19. Measured with immunoSEQ multiplex PCR; TCRdb has only the in-frame clones, and not every one. The top ten hold over 3% of the sample, which has 200,000 to 250,000 clones, around 87% seen once. Sequenced input: peripheral blood. These receptors were taken from a woman aged 25-40 years who had recovered from COVID-19.

CDR3 nucleotide sequence: TGTGCCAGCAGCTTAGGCCCCGGGGGCATTCAGTACTTC. As protein: CASSLGPGGIQYF. V gene TRBV7-2 combines with J gene TRBJ2-4; D perhaps matches TRBD2 (6 bases). V dropped 1 base and J dropped 9 bases, with 10 bases sitting between them. The CDR3 spans 13 residues. Per germline, CDR1 SGHTA and CDR2 FQGNSA.

The chain couples TRBV5-1 to TRBJ2-1, with TRBD1 matching 7 bases. Germline CDR1 and CDR2: SGHRS and YFSETQ. Unmatched junction bases numbered 10, after V lost 6 bases and J lost 4 bases. There are 15 residues in the CDR3. CDR3 in DNA: TGCGCCAGCATTCCCTCGCAGGGGGTTTACAATGAGCAGTTCTTC. It codes for CASIPSQGVYNEQFF.

The rearrangement joins TRBV5-1 to TRBJ2-7, with a tentative D call TRBD1 (5 bases). Deletions cut 7 bases from V and 2 bases from J, with 13 bases between. Germline V gene lookup returns CDR1 SGHRS and CDR2 YFSETQ. CDR3 length equals 13 residues. CDR3 protein: CASQNQGTYEQYF. DNA of the CDR3: TGCGCCAGCCAAAATCAGGGTACCTACGAGCAGTACTTC.

The chain is built from TRBV5-5 and TRBJ2-7, with D unresolved. V lost 4 bases and J lost 0, with 8 bases in between. CDR3 size: 13 residues. Germline V gives CDR1 SGHKS, CDR2 YYEKEE (reference sequence). CDR3 loop: CASSLDVSYEQYF. The CDR3, as DNA: TGTGCCAGCAGCCTAGACGTCTCCTACGAGCAGTACTTC.

The rearrangement joins TRBV9 to TRBJ2-5; TRBD2 agrees at 10 bases. V gave up 0 bases and J gave up 5 bases; unmatched junction bases: 4. The CDR3 is 15 amino acids. CDR1 and CDR2 (germline): SGDLS, YYNGEE. DNA for the CDR3: TGTGCCAGCAGCGTAGGCGGTAGCGGGGGGGAGACCCAGTACTTC. The encoded protein is CASSVGGSGGETQYF.

The rearrangement joins TRBV2 to TRBJ2-7, with D unclear. Trimming pared 2 bases from V and 5 bases from J, leaving 13 bases between. Germline CDR1 SNHLY, CDR2 FYNNEI. The CDR3 is made up of 14 amino acids. CDR3: CASSEYGLKNEQYF. The CDR3 DNA reads as TGTGCCAGCAGTGAATATGGGCTCAAGAACGAGCAGTACTTC.

This clone was seen only a few times. The chain joins TRBV20-1 to TRBJ2-5; D is possibly TRBD2 (5 bases). Trimming removed 3 bases from V and 5 bases from J, with 16 bases in between. CDR1 is DFQATT, CDR2 SNEGSKA, per germline (reference sequence). The CDR3 has 14 residues. CDR3 nucleotides: TGCAGTGCTAGTGTCGGGCCATCGGGGGAGACCCAGTACTTC. This encodes CSASVGPSGETQYF.

The chain employs TRBV5-1 and TRBJ2-1; D remains unclear. The germline V gene encodes CDR1 SGHRS and CDR2 YFSETQ. The CDR3 consists of 14 residues. V lost 5 bases and J lost 5, with 14 bases in between. CDR3 sequence (DNA): TGCGCCAGCAGACCGAGCTTCGTTAACAATGAGCAGTTCTTC. It encodes CASRPSFVNNEQFF.

The chain links TRBV10-3 to TRBJ2-3; 7 bases map to TRBD2. V lost 7 bases to trimming and J lost 4 bases; unmatched junction nucleotides: 8. The CDR3 extends over 14 amino acids. CDR1 and CDR2 (germline): ENHRY, SYGVKD. Here the CDR3 DNA reads TGTGCCATCAATGACGGGGGGTTGGCAGATACGCAGTATTTT. Its translation is CAINDGGLADTQYF.

The chain has TRBV5-6 and TRBJ2-7, with 7 bases fitting TRBD2. The germline V gene has CDR1 SGHDT and CDR2 YYEEEE. Trimming at V came to 4 bases and at J to 3 bases, leaving 16 bases not matched to a gene. This CDR3 has 17 residues. CDR3 sequence reads: CASSLERTGGWIYEQYF. CDR3 nucleotide sequence: TGTGCCAGCAGCCTCGAAAGAACGGGGGGATGGATCTACGAGCAGTACTTC. The full variable domain, in which reference TRBV5-6 and TRBJ2-7 provide the parts outside the CDR3, is DAGVTQSPTHLIKTRGQQVTLRCSPKSGHDTVSWYQQALGQGPQFIFQYYEEEERQRGNFPDRFSGHQFPNYSSELNVNALLLGDSALYLCASSLERTGGWIYEQYFGPGTRLTVT.

The chain carries TRBV2 and TRBJ1-5; the D gene is possibly TRBD1 (5 bases). This CDR3 region has 15 residues. Germline V gene sequence: CDR1 SNHLY, CDR2 FYNNEI. Deletions cut 3 bases from V and 5 bases from J, with 14 bases between. CDR3 in amino acids: CASSDPGGVDQPQHF. For the CDR3, the DNA is TGTGCCAGCAGTGATCCCGGGGGTGTGGATCAGCCCCAGCATTTT.

The rearrangement uses TRBV30 and TRBJ1-2; D is unresolved. The CDR3 sequence is 14 residues long. V gave up 2 bases and J gave up 4 bases, with 14 bases separating them. CDR1 is GTSNPN and CDR2 is SVGIG in the germline V gene (reference sequence). As DNA, the CDR3 is TGTGCCTGGAGTAAGGCCAGGATCTCCTATGGCTACACCTTC. It yields the protein CAWSKARISYGYTF.

This clone was picked up a small number of times. The chain employs TRBV9 and TRBJ2-3; D uncertain. V was clipped by 0 bases and J by 5 bases, with 7 bases between them. Germline V gene sequence: CDR1 SGDLS, CDR2 YYNGEE. CDR3 length equals 13 residues. The CDR3 here is CASSVGEEDTQYF. The CDR3 bases are TGTGCCAGCAGCGTAGGTGAGGAAGATACGCAGTATTTT.